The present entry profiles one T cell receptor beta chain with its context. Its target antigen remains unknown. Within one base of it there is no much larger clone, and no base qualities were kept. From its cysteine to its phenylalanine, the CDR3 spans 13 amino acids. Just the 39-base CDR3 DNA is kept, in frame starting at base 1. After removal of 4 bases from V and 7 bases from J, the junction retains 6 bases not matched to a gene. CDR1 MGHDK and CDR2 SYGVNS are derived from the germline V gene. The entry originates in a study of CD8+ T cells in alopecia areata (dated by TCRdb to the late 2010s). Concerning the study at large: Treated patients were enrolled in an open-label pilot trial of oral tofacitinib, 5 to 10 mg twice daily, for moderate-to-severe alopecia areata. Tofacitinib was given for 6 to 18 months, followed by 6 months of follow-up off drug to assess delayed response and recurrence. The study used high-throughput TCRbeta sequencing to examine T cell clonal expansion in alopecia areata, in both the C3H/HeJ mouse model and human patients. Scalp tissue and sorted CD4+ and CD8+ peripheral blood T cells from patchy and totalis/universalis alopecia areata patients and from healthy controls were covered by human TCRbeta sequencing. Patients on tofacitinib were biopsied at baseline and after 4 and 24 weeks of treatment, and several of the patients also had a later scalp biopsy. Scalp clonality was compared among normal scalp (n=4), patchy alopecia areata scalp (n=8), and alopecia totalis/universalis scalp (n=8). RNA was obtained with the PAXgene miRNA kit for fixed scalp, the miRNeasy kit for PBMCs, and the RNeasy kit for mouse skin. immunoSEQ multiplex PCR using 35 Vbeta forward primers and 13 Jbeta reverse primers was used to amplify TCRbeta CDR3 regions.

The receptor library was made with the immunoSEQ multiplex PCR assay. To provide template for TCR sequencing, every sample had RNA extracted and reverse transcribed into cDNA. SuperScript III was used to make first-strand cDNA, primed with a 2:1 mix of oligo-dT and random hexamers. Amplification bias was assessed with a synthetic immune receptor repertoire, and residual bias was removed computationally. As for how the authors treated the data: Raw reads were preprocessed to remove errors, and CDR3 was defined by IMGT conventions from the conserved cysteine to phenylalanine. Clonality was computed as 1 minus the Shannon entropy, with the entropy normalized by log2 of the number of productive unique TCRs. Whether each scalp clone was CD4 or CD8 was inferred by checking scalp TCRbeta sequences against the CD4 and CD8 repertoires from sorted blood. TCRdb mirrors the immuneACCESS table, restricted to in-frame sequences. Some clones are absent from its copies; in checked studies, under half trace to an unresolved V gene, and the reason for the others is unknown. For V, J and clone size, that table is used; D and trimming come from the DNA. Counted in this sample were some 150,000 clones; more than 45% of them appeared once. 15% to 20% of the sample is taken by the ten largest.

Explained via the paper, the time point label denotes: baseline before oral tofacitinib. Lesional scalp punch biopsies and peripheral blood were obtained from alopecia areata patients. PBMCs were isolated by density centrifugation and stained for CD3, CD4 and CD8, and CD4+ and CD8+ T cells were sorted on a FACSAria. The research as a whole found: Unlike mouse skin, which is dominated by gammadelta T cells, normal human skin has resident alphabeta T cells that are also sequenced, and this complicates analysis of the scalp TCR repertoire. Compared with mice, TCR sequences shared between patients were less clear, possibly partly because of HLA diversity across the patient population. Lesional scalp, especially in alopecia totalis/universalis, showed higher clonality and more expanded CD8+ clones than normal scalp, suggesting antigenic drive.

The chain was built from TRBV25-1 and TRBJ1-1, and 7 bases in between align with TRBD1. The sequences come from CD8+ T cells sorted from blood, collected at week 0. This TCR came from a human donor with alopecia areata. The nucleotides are TGTGCCAGCAGTGTTCGCCAGGGGGATGAAGCTTTCTTT. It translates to CASSVRQGDEAFF. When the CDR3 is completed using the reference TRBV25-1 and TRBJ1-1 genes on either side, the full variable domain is EADIYQTPRYLVIGTGKKITLECSQTMGHDKMYWYQQDPGMELHLIHYSYGVNSTEKGDLSSESTVSRIRTEHFPLTLESARPSHTSQYLCASSVRQGDEAFFGQGTRLTVV.